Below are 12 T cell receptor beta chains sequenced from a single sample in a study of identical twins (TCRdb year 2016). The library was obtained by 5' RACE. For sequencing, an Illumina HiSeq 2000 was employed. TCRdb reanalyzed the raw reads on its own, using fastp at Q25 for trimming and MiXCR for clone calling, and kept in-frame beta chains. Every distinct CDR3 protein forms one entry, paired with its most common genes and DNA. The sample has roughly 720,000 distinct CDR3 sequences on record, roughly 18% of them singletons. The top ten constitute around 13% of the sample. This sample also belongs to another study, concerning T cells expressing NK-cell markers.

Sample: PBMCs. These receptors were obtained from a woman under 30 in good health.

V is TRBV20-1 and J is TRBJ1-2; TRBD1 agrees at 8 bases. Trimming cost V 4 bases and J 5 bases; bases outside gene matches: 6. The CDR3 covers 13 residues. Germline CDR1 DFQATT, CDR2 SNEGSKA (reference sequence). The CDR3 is CSATGQGYYGYTF. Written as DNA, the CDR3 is TGCAGTGCTACTGGACAGGGATATTATGGCTACACCTTC.

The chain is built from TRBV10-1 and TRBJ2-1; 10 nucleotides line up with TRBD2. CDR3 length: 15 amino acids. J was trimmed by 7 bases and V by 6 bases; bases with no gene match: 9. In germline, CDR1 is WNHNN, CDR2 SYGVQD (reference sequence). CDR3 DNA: TGCGCCAGCAGCTCTGGGGCTAGCGGGGGTAATGAGCAGTTCTTC. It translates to CASSSGASGGNEQFF.

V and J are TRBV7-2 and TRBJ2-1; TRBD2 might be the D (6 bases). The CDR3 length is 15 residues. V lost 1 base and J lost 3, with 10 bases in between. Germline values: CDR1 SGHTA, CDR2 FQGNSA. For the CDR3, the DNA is TGTGCCAGCAGCTTAGGGGCTAGCGACTACAATGAGCAGTTCTTC. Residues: CASSLGASDYNEQFF. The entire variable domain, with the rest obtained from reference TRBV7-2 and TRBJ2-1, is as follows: GAGVSQSPSNKVTEKGKDVELRCDPISGHTALYWYRQSLGQGLEFLIYFQGNSAPDKSGLPSDRFSAERTGGSVSTLTIQRTQQEDSAVYLCASSLGASDYNEQFFGPGTRLTVL.

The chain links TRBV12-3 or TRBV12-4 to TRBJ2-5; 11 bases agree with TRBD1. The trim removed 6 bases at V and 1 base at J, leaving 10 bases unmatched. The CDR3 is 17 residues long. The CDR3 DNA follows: TGTGCCAGCAGCATGGGGGGGACAGGGGGGTCCCAAGAGACCCAGTACTTC. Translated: CASSMGGTGGSQETQYF.

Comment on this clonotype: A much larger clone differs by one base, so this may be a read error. Written as DNA, the CDR3 is TGTGCCAGCAGCCATGCTGGGGACACTGAAGCTTTCTTT. Residues: CASSHAGDTEAFF. The V call is TRBV3-1, the J call TRBJ1-1; D gene uncertain. CDR1 and CDR2 (germline): LGHDT, YNNKEL (reference sequence). Trimming removed 3 bases from V and 3 bases from J, with 8 bases in between. The CDR3 extends over 13 amino acids.

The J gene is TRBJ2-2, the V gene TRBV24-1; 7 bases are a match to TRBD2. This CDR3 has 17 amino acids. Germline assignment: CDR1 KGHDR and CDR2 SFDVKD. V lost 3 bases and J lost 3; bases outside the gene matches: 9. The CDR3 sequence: CATSDTAGTWDTGELFF. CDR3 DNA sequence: TGTGCCACCAGTGATACAGCGGGAACGTGGGACACCGGGGAGCTGTTTTTT.

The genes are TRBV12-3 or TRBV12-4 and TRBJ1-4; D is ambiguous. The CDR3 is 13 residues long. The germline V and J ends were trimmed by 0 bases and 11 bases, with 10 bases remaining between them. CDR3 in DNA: TGTGCCAGCAGTTTAGCAGAAACAGATAAACTGTTTTTT. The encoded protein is CASSLAETDKLFF.

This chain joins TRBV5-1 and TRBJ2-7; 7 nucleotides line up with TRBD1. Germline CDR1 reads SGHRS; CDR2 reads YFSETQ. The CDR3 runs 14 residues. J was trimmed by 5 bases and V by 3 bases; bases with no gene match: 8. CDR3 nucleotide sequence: TGCGCCAGCAGCTGGGGACAGCCCCGTGACGAGCAGTACTTC. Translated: CASSWGQPRDEQYF.

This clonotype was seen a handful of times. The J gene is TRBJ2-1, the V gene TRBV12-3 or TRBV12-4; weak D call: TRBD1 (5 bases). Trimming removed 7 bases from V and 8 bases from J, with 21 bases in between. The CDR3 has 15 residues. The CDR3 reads CASTVGLSSQDEQFF. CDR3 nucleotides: TGTGCCAGCACCGTGGGGCTTTCTTCCCAGGATGAGCAGTTCTTC.

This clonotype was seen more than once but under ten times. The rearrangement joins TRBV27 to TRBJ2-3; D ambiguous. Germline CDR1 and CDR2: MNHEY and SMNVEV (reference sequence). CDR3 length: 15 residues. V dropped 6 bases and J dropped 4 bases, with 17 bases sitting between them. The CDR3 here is CASRLIPVGADTQYF. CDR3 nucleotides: TGTGCCAGCAGACTTATCCCGGTTGGGGCAGATACGCAGTATTTT.

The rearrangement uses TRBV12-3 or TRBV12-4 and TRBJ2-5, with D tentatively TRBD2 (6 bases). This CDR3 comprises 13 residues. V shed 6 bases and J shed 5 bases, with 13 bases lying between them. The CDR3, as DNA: TGTGCCAGCAGCCTGGACTACTCGGAGACCCAGTACTTC. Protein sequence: CASSLDYSETQYF.

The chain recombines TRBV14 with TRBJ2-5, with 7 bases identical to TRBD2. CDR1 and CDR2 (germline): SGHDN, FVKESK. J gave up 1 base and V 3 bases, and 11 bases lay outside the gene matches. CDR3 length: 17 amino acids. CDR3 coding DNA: TGTGCCAGCAGCCAGGGACTACAACCCACACTCCAAGAGACCCAGTACTTC. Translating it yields CASSQGLQPTLQETQYF.